Presented here are 26 T cell receptor beta chains from one specimen sequenced in a study of T cell responses to AZD1222 COVID-19 vaccine. Sequencing used immunoSEQ multiplex PCR; TCRdb keeps in-frame clones, though not all of them. The repertoire holds more than 90,000 clones, with 70% to 90% as singletons. The sample in question was peripheral blood, obtained 28 days after the second AZD1222 dose. The receptors here all came from an adult who received the AZD1222 COVID-19 vaccine.

The chain has TRBV2 and TRBJ2-7; maybe TRBD2 (6 bases). Trimming removed 6 bases from V and 7 bases from J, with 16 bases in between. The CDR3 contains 13 residues. Germline assignment: CDR1 SNHLY and CDR2 FYNNEI. CDR3 sequence: CASRGDSQGEQYF. The CDR3 coding sequence is TGTGCCAGCAGGGGGGACTCCCAGGGAGAGCAGTACTTC.

This sequence joins TRBV4-2 and TRBJ1-4; 7 bases map to TRBD1. The CDR3 is 16 residues long. V was clipped by 3 bases and J by 4 bases; unmatched bases: 8. Germline V gene sequence: CDR1 LGHNA, CDR2 YNFKEQ. The CDR3 loop is CASSQGTVAFNEKLFF. The CDR3 DNA reads as TGTGCCAGCAGCCAGGGGACAGTGGCGTTTAATGAAAAACTGTTTTTT.

The chain couples TRBV6-5 to TRBJ2-7, with D unresolved. The germline V and J ends were trimmed by 5 bases and 4 bases, with 18 bases remaining between them. There are 15 residues in the CDR3. Germline V gene data show CDR1 as MNHEY and CDR2 as SVGAGI. This CDR3 is CASSPTLPPGYEQYF. The CDR3 DNA follows: TGTGCCAGCAGTCCTACCCTACCCCCAGGTTACGAGCAGTACTTC.

The chain recombines TRBV18 with TRBJ1-6, with D tentatively TRBD1 (6 bases). In germline, CDR1 is KGHSH, CDR2 LQKENI. The ends were cut back, 3 bases at V and 7 bases at J, with 7 bases in the middle. The CDR3 has 13 amino acids. CDR3 in DNA: TGTGCCAGCTCACCTGACAGGAATTCACCCCTCCACTTT. It translates to CASSPDRNSPLHF.

The chain couples TRBV5-1 to TRBJ2-6; D tentatively reads TRBD1 or TRBD2 (6 bases each). CDR1 is SGHRS, CDR2 YFSETQ, per germline. This CDR3 is 17 amino acids long. The V end lost 4 bases, the J end lost 0 bases, and 14 bases lay between the germline ends. CDR3 loop: CASSPEGHHSGANVLTF. CDR3 nucleotides: TGCGCCAGCAGCCCGGAGGGACACCACTCTGGGGCCAACGTCCTGACTTTC.

This clone was observed once. The chain combines TRBV25-1 with TRBJ2-7; D remains ambiguous. Trimming removed 6 bases at V and 7 bases at J, with 10 bases between. This CDR3 is 11 amino acids long. Germline V gives CDR1 MGHDK, CDR2 SYGVNS. CDR3 coding DNA: TGTGCCAGCAGCTCTCTGTGGGAGCAGTACTTC. This gives the protein CASSSLWEQYF.

This clone was seen a handful of times. The genes are TRBV28 and TRBJ2-7, with TRBD2 matching over 13 bases. Germline CDR1 reads MDHEN; CDR2 reads SYDVKM. This CDR3 is built from 15 residues. Trimming cost V 6 bases and J 6 bases; bases outside gene matches: 8. The CDR3 loop reads CASRALAGGPSEQYF. The CDR3 DNA sequence: TGTGCCAGCAGGGCACTAGCGGGAGGGCCGAGCGAGCAGTACTTC.

V usage is TRBV9 and J usage is TRBJ2-1, with 9 bases that match TRBD2. The germline gives CDR1 SGDLS, CDR2 YYNGEE. CDR3 size: 15 residues. J was trimmed by 5 bases and V by 1 base; bases with no gene match: 4. Written as DNA, the CDR3 is TGTGCCAGCAGCGTAATGCGGGGGGGCCACAATGAGCAGTTCTTC. Its translation: CASSVMRGGHNEQFF.

The J gene is TRBJ1-2, the V gene TRBV6-1, with D hard to call. Deletions cut 0 bases from V and 4 bases from J, with 9 bases between. Per germline, CDR1 MNHNS and CDR2 SASEGT. CDR3 size: 14 residues. CDR3 in DNA: TGTGCCAGCAGTGAAGCGGGGTCTCCCTATGGCTACACCTTC. This encodes CASSEAGSPYGYTF.

V is TRBV4-1 and J is TRBJ2-7; D is undetermined. Trimming stripped 0 bases from V and 2 bases from J, with 2 bases between. This CDR3 has 12 residues. Germline assignment: CDR1 MGHRA and CDR2 YSYEKL. The CDR3: CASSQDTYEQYF. The CDR3 DNA follows: TGCGCCAGCAGCCAAGACACCTACGAGCAGTACTTC.

This clone was picked up a small number of times. The chain is built from TRBV5-1 and TRBJ1-5; D remains unclear. The CDR3 covers 15 residues. V was trimmed by 0 bases and J by 0 bases, leaving 7 bases between them. The germline V gene encodes CDR1 SGHRS and CDR2 YFSETQ. CDR3 region: CASSLGQYSNQPQHF. The CDR3 coding sequence is TGCGCCAGCAGCTTGGGTCAGTATAGCAATCAGCCCCAGCATTTT.

The V and J genes are TRBV3-1 (or the pseudogene TRBV3-2) and TRBJ1-1; no reliable D call. Trimming took off 0 bases at V and 1 base at J, with 6 bases between the two ends. Germline V gene lookup returns CDR1 LGHDT and CDR2 YNNKEL (reference sequence). The CDR3 consists of 14 residues. Written as DNA, the CDR3 is TGTGCCAGCAGCCAAGAAAGACGGAACACTGAAGCTTTCTTT. This translates into CASSQERRNTEAFF.

The chain joins TRBV28 to TRBJ1-2, with D uncertain. The CDR3 is 13 residues long. The germline gives CDR1 MDHEN, CDR2 SYDVKM. V lost 6 bases, J lost 5 bases, and 13 bases lay in between. CDR3 loop: CASRPQREYGYTF. DNA of the CDR3: TGTGCCAGCAGGCCACAGAGGGAGTATGGCTACACCTTC.

V is TRBV30 and J is TRBJ1-2; TRBD1 might be the D (5 bases). V was cut by 0 bases and J by 4 bases, with 9 bases left in between. Germline-derived CDR1 and CDR2 are GTSNPN and SVGIG (reference sequence). This CDR3 has 13 residues. CDR3 sequence reads: CAWSVGGTYGYTF. The DNA for the CDR3 is TGTGCCTGGAGTGTTGGGGGGACCTATGGCTACACCTTC.

The V call is TRBV4-1, the J call TRBJ2-7; no clear D gene. Trimming shortened V by 0 bases and J by 3 bases, and 6 bases separated the two germline ends. CDR1 is MGHRA and CDR2 is YSYEKL in the germline V gene. There are 13 residues in the CDR3. The CDR3 region has the DNA TGCGCCAGCAGCCAAGATACGCTCTACGAGCAGTACTTC. This codes for CASSQDTLYEQYF.

CDR3 nucleotides: TGTGCCAGCAGCCAAGTCGGGAACAGGGGGCATCCTGGGGCCAACGTCCTGACTTTC. Amino acid sequence: CASSQVGNRGHPGANVLTF. This chain uses TRBV4-2 with TRBJ2-6; 9 bases line up with TRBD1. The germline CDR1 and CDR2 sequences are LGHNA and YNFKEQ. V dropped 1 base and J dropped 2; count of bases not matched to a gene: 9. The CDR3 runs to 19 residues.

The chain couples TRBV28 to TRBJ2-7; weak D call: TRBD1 (5 bases). With 6 bases removed from V and 2 bases from J, the gap between germline ends came to 17 bases. The CDR3 covers 15 residues. Germline V CDR1 and CDR2: MDHEN, SYDVKM. DNA of the CDR3: TGTGCCAGCAGACCCTCTGGGGCAGGGCCCTACGAGCAGTACTTC. Encoded protein: CASRPSGAGPYEQYF.

The chain couples TRBV28 to TRBJ1-2; a possible D gene is TRBD1 (6 bases). The CDR3 has 15 residues. The V gene's germline CDR1 is MDHEN and CDR2 SYDVKM. Trimming shortened V by 5 bases and J by 3 bases, and 16 bases separated the two germline ends. The CDR3 sequence: CASSGQRPTDYGYTF. In nucleotides, the CDR3 is TGTGCCAGCAGTGGACAGCGCCCGACCGACTATGGCTACACCTTC.

This clone appeared a single time. The rearrangement joins TRBV23-1 to TRBJ2-5; tentatively, D is TRBD1 (6 bases). TRBV23-1 is recorded as an ORF, its role being uncertain. The CDR3 runs 14 residues. V was cut by 1 base and J by 5 bases, with 11 bases left in between. The CDR3: CASSQLTGLETQYF. For the CDR3, the DNA is TGCGCCAGCAGTCAATTAACAGGGCTGGAGACCCAGTACTTC.

V and J are TRBV6-5 and TRBJ1-1; D possibly corresponds to TRBD1 (6 bases). Per the germline V gene, CDR1 is MNHEY and CDR2 is SVGAGI. The CDR3 covers 15 residues. The V and J ends lost 0 bases and 0 bases respectively, with 8 bases between them. The CDR3 loop is CASSYSGQMNTEAFF. In DNA, the CDR3 is TGTGCCAGCAGTTACTCAGGACAGATGAACACTGAAGCTTTCTTT.

V and J are TRBV3-1 (or the pseudogene TRBV3-2) and TRBJ2-7; 10 nucleotides agree with TRBD2. V was clipped by 6 bases and J by 7 bases; unmatched bases: 15. The germline V gene has CDR1 LGHDT and CDR2 YNNKEL (reference sequence). The CDR3 is 16 amino acids. The CDR3 is CASSPIRLAGVGEQYF. CDR3 coding DNA: TGTGCCAGCAGTCCCATCCGTCTAGCGGGAGTTGGTGAGCAGTACTTC.

The chain carries TRBV4-2 and TRBJ2-5; no clear D. Germline V lookup: CDR1 LGHNA, CDR2 YNFKEQ. The CDR3 runs 14 residues. V was cut by 0 bases and J by 2 bases, with 7 bases left in between. CDR3 region: CASSQEIQQETQYF. CDR3 nucleotide sequence: TGTGCCAGCAGCCAAGAGATACAGCAAGAGACCCAGTACTTC.

In DNA form, the CDR3 reads TGTGCCAGCAGCTTAGGTCTGCAGGGGATTTCTGGAAACACCATATATTTT. It translates to CASSLGLQGISGNTIYF. V is TRBV5-4 and J is TRBJ1-3; TRBD1 might be the D (6 bases). Trimming took 2 bases from V and 1 from J, leaving 16 bases between them. From germline, CDR1 is SGHNT and CDR2 YYREEE (reference sequence). The CDR3 runs to 17 residues.

The V gene is TRBV11-2, the J gene TRBJ1-3; D is ambiguous. The V end lost 3 bases, the J end lost 4 bases, and 16 bases lay between the germline ends. This CDR3 region has 16 residues. Germline V gene lookup returns CDR1 SGHAT and CDR2 FQNNGV. The CDR3: CASSFKDWTSGNTIYF. CDR3 nucleotide sequence: TGTGCCAGCAGCTTTAAGGACTGGACTTCGGGAAACACCATATATTTT. Filled out from reference TRBV11-2 and TRBJ1-3, the complete variable domain reads EAGVAQSPRYKIIEKRQSVAFWCNPISGHATLYWYQQILGQGPKLLIQFQNNGVVDDSQLPKDRFSAERLKGVDSTLKIQPAKLEDSAVYLCASSFKDWTSGNTIYFGEGSWLTVV.

There are a few counts of this clone. The chain uses TRBV3-1 (or the pseudogene TRBV3-2) and TRBJ2-7; the D is unclear. The CDR3 loop spans 12 amino acids. Trimming stripped 3 bases from V and 0 bases from J, with 3 bases between. From germline, CDR1 is LGHDT and CDR2 YNNKEL (reference sequence). The CDR3 DNA is TGTGCCAGCAGCCAGGTCTCCTACGAGCAGTACTTC. This gives the protein CASSQVSYEQYF.

This sequence joins TRBV24-1 and TRBJ2-1, with a weak D call TRBD2 (6 bases). Between the trimmed V and J ends, which lost 4 bases and 3 bases, there was a span of 6 bases. Germline V gene lookup returns CDR1 KGHDR and CDR2 SFDVKD. The length of the CDR3 is 13 residues. CDR3 sequence reads: CATSDGSYNEQFF. The DNA of the CDR3 is TGTGCCACCAGTGACGGGAGCTACAATGAGCAGTTCTTC.